This paragraph covers one TCR beta chain sequence. Repertoires were generated with immunoSEQ multiplex PCR, while TCRdb's copy carries only in-frame clones and drops some. The sample shows around 80,000 clones, around 87% of them seen only once. This sample was taken from a study of OX40 agonist ivuxolimab in advanced cancers. Study details: The eligibility criteria allowed prior anti-PD-1, anti-PD-L1 or anti-CTLA-4 therapy, and approximately 42% had some.

This CDR3 is built from 15 residues. V gave up 2 bases and J gave up 0 bases, with 12 bases separating them. Germline V gene sequence: CDR1 SGHDT, CDR2 YYEEEE. This chain uses TRBV5-6 with TRBJ2-7, with a possible D match to TRBD2 (6 bases). The TCR sequence derives from an adult with an advanced solid tumor such as melanoma, head and neck, liver or kidney cancer. The sample in question was CD4+ or CD8+ T cells sorted from blood, obtained in a trial of the OX40 agonist ivuxolimab. The CDR3 region is CASSFGDWSSYEQYF. CDR3 nucleotides: TGTGCCAGCAGCTTTGGGGACTGGAGCTCCTACGAGCAGTACTTC.